Given below is one TCR beta chain in context. The PCR contained 60 Vbeta and 13 Jbeta primers. TCRdb's copy holds only in-frame clones and misses some; the assay was immunoSEQ multiplex PCR. The sample records approximately 110,000 clones, just under 75% being singletons. This sample is drawn from a study of cytomegalovirus exposure and HLA in healthy donors. Study in general: An analysis done earlier identified some 120 million unique TCR beta sequences from about 179 million T cells. In an early release, HLA-typed donors contributed 80 million to 95 million unique TCR sequences.

The germline V gene encodes CDR1 LGHNA and CDR2 YNFKEQ. Trimming stripped 1 base from V and 7 bases from J, with 11 bases between. CDR3 length: 15 amino acids. Material: PBMCs. The chain is built from TRBV4-2 and TRBJ1-6; D remains ambiguous. The TCR comes from a man aged 55 to 70 in good health and CMV-seropositive. The CDR3 DNA follows: TGTGCCAGCAGCCAAGGGCAGCTGAGGAATTCACCCCTCCACTTT. It yields the protein CASSQGQLRNSPLHF.